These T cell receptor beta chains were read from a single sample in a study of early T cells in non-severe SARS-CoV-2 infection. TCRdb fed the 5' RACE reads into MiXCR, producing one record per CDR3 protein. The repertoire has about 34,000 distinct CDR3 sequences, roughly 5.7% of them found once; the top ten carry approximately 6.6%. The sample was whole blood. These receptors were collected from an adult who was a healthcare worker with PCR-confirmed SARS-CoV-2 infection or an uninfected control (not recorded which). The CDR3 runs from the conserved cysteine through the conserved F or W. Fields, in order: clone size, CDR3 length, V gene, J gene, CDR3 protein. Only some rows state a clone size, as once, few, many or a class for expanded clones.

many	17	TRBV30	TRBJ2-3	CAWSPLGVAESTDTQYF
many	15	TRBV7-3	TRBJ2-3	CASSSSGRATDTQYF
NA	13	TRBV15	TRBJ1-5	CATSSQGSQPQHF
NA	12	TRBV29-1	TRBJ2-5	CSARQGRETQYF
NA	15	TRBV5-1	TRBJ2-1	CASCPGHLLYNEQFF
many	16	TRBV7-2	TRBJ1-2	CASSPLGTVAHYGYTF
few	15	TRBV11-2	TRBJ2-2	CASSLRSLGDGELFF
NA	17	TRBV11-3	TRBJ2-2	CASSCKPAGEPTGELFF
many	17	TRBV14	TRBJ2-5	CASSRLAGEARQETQYF
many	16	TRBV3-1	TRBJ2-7	CASSQQDHRAPYEQYF
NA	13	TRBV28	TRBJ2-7	CASRTPGLAGLYF
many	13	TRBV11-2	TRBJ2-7	CASSLGTTYEQYF
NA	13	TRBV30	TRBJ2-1	CAGMAVSYNEQFF
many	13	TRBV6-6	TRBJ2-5	CASSSGLVETQYF
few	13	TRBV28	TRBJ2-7	CASSLSENYEQYF
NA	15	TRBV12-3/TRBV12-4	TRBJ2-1	CASSLGLAFYNEQFF
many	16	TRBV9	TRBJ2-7	CASSVGVRADSYEQYF
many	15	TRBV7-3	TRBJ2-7	CASSLLSQVPYEQYF
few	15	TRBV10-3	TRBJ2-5	CAISSGTGDGETQYF
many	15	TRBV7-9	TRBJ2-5	CASTASEGAGETQYF
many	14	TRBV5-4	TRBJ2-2	CASSRTSNTGELFF
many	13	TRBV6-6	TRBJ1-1	CASSPYTGSEAFF
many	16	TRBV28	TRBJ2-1	CASSLRTGSSYNEQFF
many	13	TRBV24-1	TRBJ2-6	CATSDAGANVLTF
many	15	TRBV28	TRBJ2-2	CASSFRLSATGELFF
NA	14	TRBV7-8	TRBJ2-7	CASSQGTSSHEQYF
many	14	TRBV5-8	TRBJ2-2	CASIGLANTGELFF
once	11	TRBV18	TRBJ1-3	CGTVSGNTIYF
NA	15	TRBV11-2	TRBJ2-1	CASSSRRGRYNEQFF
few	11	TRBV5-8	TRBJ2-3	CASGSTDTQYF
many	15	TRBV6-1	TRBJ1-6	CASSGRAGSPSPLHF
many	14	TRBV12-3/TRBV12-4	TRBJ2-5	CASSIAGERETQYF
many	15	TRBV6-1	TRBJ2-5	CASTLPLSGGLTQYF
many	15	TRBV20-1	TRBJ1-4	CSAPAPTGLNEKLFF
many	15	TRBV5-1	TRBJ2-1	CASSSGLASYNEQFF
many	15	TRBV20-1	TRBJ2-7	CSATHPGLANYEQYF
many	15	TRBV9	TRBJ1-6	CASSATGTDNSPLHF
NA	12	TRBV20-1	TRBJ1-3	CSAEGSGNTIYF
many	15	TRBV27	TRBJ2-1	CASSFLAGSSHEQFF
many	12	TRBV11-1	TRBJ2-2	CASAPRTGELFF
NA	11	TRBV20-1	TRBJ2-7	CSATKTYEQYF
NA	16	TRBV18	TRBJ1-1	CASEKGGQLMNTEAFF
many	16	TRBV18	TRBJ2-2	CASSARTSGSSGELFF